One and the same sample provided the 32 T cell receptor beta chains below, sequenced in a study of T cells in localized non-small cell lung cancer. Generated by immunoSEQ multiplex PCR, the TCRdb table keeps only in-frame clones and is missing some. The sample contains tens of thousands of clones, around nine tenths of which appear only once. The sequencing here drew on peripheral blood, taken before any cancer treatment. All receptors come from a man aged 40 to 75 with stage I squamous cell lung carcinoma.

The chain recombines TRBV19 with TRBJ1-3; 7 nucleotides match TRBD1. The CDR3 covers 19 residues. J lost 0 bases, V lost 3 bases, and 14 bases had no gene match. CDR1 is LNHDA and CDR2 is SQIVND in the germline V gene (reference sequence). CDR3 sequence (DNA): TGTGCCAGTAGTATCCCCCGGGACAGACCTTCTTTCTCTGGAAACACCATATATTTT. Its translation is CASSIPRDRPSFSGNTIYF.

The chain links TRBV4-2 to TRBJ2-1; 7 bases match TRBD2. The CDR3 loop spans 15 amino acids. J lost 6 bases, V lost 4 bases, and 9 bases had no gene match. In germline, CDR1 is LGHNA, CDR2 YNFKEQ. DNA of the CDR3: TGTGCCAGCAGCCCCCTGGGTTGGGGGGGCAATGAGCAGTTCTTC. Its protein product is CASSPLGWGGNEQFF.

The chain couples TRBV2 to TRBJ2-5; the match to TRBD1 covers 8 bases. CDR1 and CDR2 from the germline V gene are SNHLY and FYNNEI. V lost 7 bases and J lost 1; bases outside the gene matches: 2. The CDR3 consists of 13 residues. In nucleotides, the CDR3 is TGTGCCAGCAACGGACAGGGCCAAGAGACCCAGTACTTC. Amino acids: CASNGQGQETQYF.

The rearrangement uses TRBV28 and TRBJ1-4; D unclear. With 4 bases removed from V and 8 bases from J, the gap between germline ends came to 11 bases. Germline V CDR1 and CDR2: MDHEN, SYDVKM. The CDR3 is 13 amino acids. For the CDR3, the DNA is TGTGCCAGCAGTTCCCCGCCGGGGGAAAAACTGTTTTTT. Its translation: CASSSPPGEKLFF.

The CDR3: CASSPPTGRETGELFF. CDR3 nucleotides: TGTGCCAGCTCACCACCGACAGGCAGGGAAACCGGGGAGCTGTTTTTT. The chain has TRBV18 and TRBJ2-2; tentatively, D is TRBD1 (6 bases). Trimming removed 0 bases from V and 5 bases from J, with 13 bases in between. Germline V gene lookup returns CDR1 KGHSH and CDR2 LQKENI. The CDR3 has 16 residues.

CDR3 nucleotides: TGTGCCAGCAGCCCCGGTGGGACACCACGCACAGATACGCAGTATTTT. Its translation is CASSPGGTPRTDTQYF. V gene TRBV11-1 combines with J gene TRBJ2-3; possible D gene TRBD1, 6 bases. CDR1 is SGHAT, CDR2 FQDESV, per germline (reference sequence). With 5 bases removed from V and 1 base from J, the gap between germline ends came to 16 bases. CDR3 length: 16 amino acids.

This chain uses TRBV19 with TRBJ2-1; TRBD2 matches at 14 bases. The CDR3 spans 15 residues. V dropped 1 base and J dropped 9; count of bases not matched to a gene: 2. Germline V gene data show CDR1 as LNHDA and CDR2 as SQIVND (reference sequence). CDR3 DNA: TGTGCCAGTAGTATAGGACTAGCGGGAGGGCGTGAGCAGTTCTTC. Amino acid sequence: CASSIGLAGGREQFF.

This clone was seen once. The chain employs TRBV9 and TRBJ2-7; D perhaps matches TRBD2 (5 bases). Per the germline V gene, CDR1 is SGDLS and CDR2 is YYNGEE. CDR3 length: 16 amino acids. V lost 3 bases and J lost 5, with 21 bases in between. The CDR3 here is CASSAAGGNLLDEQYF. DNA of the CDR3: TGTGCCAGCAGCGCCGCAGGAGGCAATCTCCTCGACGAGCAGTACTTC.

In this sample, this clone turned up a few times. V gene TRBV14 combines with J gene TRBJ1-5; D remains ambiguous. This CDR3 has 16 amino acids. Germline CDR1 SGHDN, CDR2 FVKESK. The ends were cut back, 0 bases at V and 7 bases at J, with 16 bases in the middle. DNA of the CDR3: TGTGCCAGCAGCCAAGAGATCGGTCAGGCAAAACAGCCCCAGCATTTT. Protein: CASSQEIGQAKQPQHF. Full variable domain (remainder filled in from reference TRBV14 and TRBJ1-5): EAGVTQFPSHSVIEKGQTVTLRCDPISGHDNLYWYRRVMGKEIKFLLHFVKESKQDESGMPNNRFLAERTGGTYSTLKVQPAELEDSGVYFCASSQEIGQAKQPQHFGDGTRLSIL.

This rearrangement joins TRBV7-9 to TRBJ2-5, with D possibly called TRBD1 or TRBD2 (6 bases each). The CDR3 loop spans 13 amino acids. V lost 3 bases and J lost 6, with 11 bases in between. Looked up from germline, CDR1 is SEHNR and CDR2 is FQNEAQ (reference sequence). This CDR3 is CASSLEGGKTQYF. In nucleotides, the CDR3 is TGTGCCAGCAGCTTGGAGGGGGGAAAGACCCAGTACTTC.

This chain uses TRBV7-2 with TRBJ2-3, with D perhaps being TRBD1 or TRBD2 (5 bases each). Trimming shortened V by 6 bases and J by 4 bases, and 23 bases separated the two germline ends. The CDR3 is 17 amino acids. CDR1 and CDR2 from the germline V gene are SGHTA and FQGNSA. The CDR3 nucleotides are TGTGCCAGCAGTGCCGAGAGGGACCCTTGGGGGTCAGATACGCAGTATTTT. This encodes CASSAERDPWGSDTQYF.

The chain carries TRBV19 and TRBJ1-1; unclear D gene. This CDR3 contains 16 residues. The germline CDR1 and CDR2 sequences are LNHDA and SQIVND (reference sequence). V lost 6 bases to trimming and J lost 0 bases, with 17 bases between them. The CDR3 DNA reads TGTGCCAGTAGCCGGTACGGGCGGCCCATGAACACTGAAGCTTTCTTT. Its translation: CASSRYGRPMNTEAFF. Drawing the rest from reference TRBV19 and TRBJ1-1, the complete variable domain is DGGITQSPKYLFRKEGQNVTLSCEQNLNHDAMYWYRQDPGQGLRLIYYSQIVNDFQKGDIAEGYSVSREKKESFPLTVTSAQKNPTAFYLCASSRYGRPMNTEAFFGQGTRLTVV.

This clone was detected only once. The chain links TRBV7-2 to TRBJ2-7; D unresolved. The CDR3 length is 12 residues. The V end lost 5 bases, the J end lost 5 bases, and 10 bases lay between the germline ends. Germline CDR1 SGHTA, CDR2 FQGNSA. DNA for the CDR3: TGTGCCAGCAGCCGACAAAGGAACGAGCAGTACTTC. Residues: CASSRQRNEQYF.

This rearrangement joins TRBV7-2 to TRBJ2-3; D remains unclear. Between the trimmed V and J ends, which lost 3 bases and 2 bases, there was a span of 9 bases. The CDR3 covers 14 residues. Germline-derived CDR1 and CDR2 are SGHTA and FQGNSA. In DNA form, the CDR3 reads TGTGCCAGCAGCTTTCGGGCTACCACAGATACGCAGTATTTT. It is translated as CASSFRATTDTQYF.

This chain connects TRBV4-1 to TRBJ2-3; perhaps TRBD1 as D (6 bases). This CDR3 is built from 17 residues. V was pared by 2 bases and J by 3 bases, with 18 bases between. CDR1 is MGHRA and CDR2 is YSYEKL in the germline V gene. As DNA, the CDR3 is TGCGCCAGCAGCCAAAACAGGGCTTCGGGCGAGACAGATACGCAGTATTTT. Amino acid sequence: CASSQNRASGETDTQYF.

The CDR3 protein is CASTPGASRVADTQYF. The CDR3, as DNA: TGTGCCAGCACCCCCGGCGCCTCCCGGGTTGCAGATACGCAGTATTTT. The V call is TRBV25-1, the J call TRBJ2-3; D is unclear. CDR3 length: 16 residues. Per germline, CDR1 MGHDK and CDR2 SYGVNS. Trimming took off 7 bases at V and 4 bases at J, with 21 bases between the two ends.

The rearrangement links TRBV7-3 to TRBJ2-7; TRBD2 agrees at 8 bases. After removal of 2 bases from V and 4 bases from J, the junction contained 7 bases not matched to a gene. The CDR3 length is 15 residues. Germline CDR1 SGHTA, CDR2 FQGTGA. CDR3 nucleotides: TGTGCCAGCAGCTTACAAGCGGGAGTATCTTACGAGCAGTACTTC. Its protein is CASSLQAGVSYEQYF.

This rearrangement joins TRBV7-2 to TRBJ2-7; 8 positions agree with TRBD2. The CDR3 length is 16 residues. V trimming: 1 base; J trimming: 0 bases; junction bases outside the gene matches: 5. Germline V gene data show CDR1 as SGHTA and CDR2 as FQGNSA. The CDR3 DNA reads TGTGCCAGCAGCTTAGTGGGGGCGGGAGGCTCCTACGAGCAGTACTTC. Its translation: CASSLVGAGGSYEQYF.

This sequence joins TRBV6-5 and TRBJ2-7; D is perhaps TRBD2 (5 bases). Germline CDR1 MNHEY, CDR2 SVGAGI. CDR3 length equals 12 residues. The V and J ends lost 6 bases and 4 bases respectively, with 10 bases between them. The DNA of the CDR3 is TGTGCCAGCAGCTCCTGGACTTACGAGCAGTACTTC. Translating it yields CASSSWTYEQYF.

The genes are TRBV18 and TRBJ2-1; TRBD1 agrees at 8 bases. This CDR3 comprises 14 residues. Germline V gene data show CDR1 as KGHSH and CDR2 as LQKENI. The trim removed 4 bases at V and 4 bases at J, leaving 3 bases unmatched. CDR3 DNA sequence: TGTGCCAGCTCACGGGACAGGCAGTACAATGAGCAGTTCTTC. Translating gives CASSRDRQYNEQFF. Filled out from reference TRBV18 and TRBJ2-1, the complete variable domain reads NAGVMQNPRHLVRRRGQEARLRCSPMKGHSHVYWYRQLPEEGLKFMVYLQKENIIDESGMPKERFSAEFPKEGPSILRIQQVVRGDSAAYFCASSRDRQYNEQFFGPGTRLTVL.

This sequence joins TRBV19 and TRBJ2-1; TRBD2 is a possible D gene (6 bases). V was shortened by 7 bases and J by 5 bases, with 21 bases between the two germline ends. The CDR3 runs to 16 residues. Germline-derived CDR1 and CDR2 are LNHDA and SQIVND (reference sequence). The chain's CDR3 is CASTTNKGSGNNEQFF. The CDR3 DNA sequence: TGTGCCAGTACCACTAACAAAGGTAGCGGTAACAATGAGCAGTTCTTC.

This chain links TRBV28 with TRBJ1-1; the match to TRBD1 covers 7 bases. Germline values: CDR1 MDHEN, CDR2 SYDVKM. The CDR3 is 15 residues long. The J segment lost 5 bases and the V segment lost 4 bases, leaving 10 bases of the junction unmatched. The CDR3 spells CASSSGDRAGTEAFF. The CDR3, as DNA: TGTGCCAGCAGTTCAGGTGACAGGGCTGGGACTGAAGCTTTCTTT. The variable domain in full, completed from reference TRBV28 and TRBJ1-1, reads DVKVTQSSRYLVKRTGEKVFLECVQDMDHENMFWYRQDPGLGLRLIYFSYDVKMKEKGDIPEGYSVSREKKERFSLILESASTNQTSMYLCASSSGDRAGTEAFFGQGTRLTVV.

The CDR3 loop is CASSPRGARDSPLHF. The CDR3 region has the DNA TGTGCCAGCAGCCCCAGGGGGGCTCGGGATTCACCCCTCCACTTT. This chain connects TRBV9 to TRBJ1-6; TRBD1 matches at 7 bases. Germline V gene data show CDR1 as SGDLS and CDR2 as YYNGEE. CDR3 length: 15 amino acids. Germline trimming cut 4 bases from V and 8 bases from J; bases unmatched to any gene: 9.

This chain joins TRBV25-1 and TRBJ2-2; D is unclear. V gave up 4 bases and J gave up 4 bases, with 13 bases separating them. CDR1 is MGHDK and CDR2 is SYGVNS in the germline V gene. The CDR3 spans 15 residues. CDR3 region: CASSGIATGTGELFF. The CDR3 DNA is TGTGCCAGCAGTGGTATAGCAACGGGCACCGGGGAGCTGTTTTTT.

A word on this clone: The junction departs from germline at one end; a sequencing error may be responsible. The chain carries TRBV7-2 and TRBJ2-3, with D perhaps TRBD2 (5 bases). Germline CDR1 is SGHTA and CDR2 is FQGNSA. The CDR3 runs 14 residues. The CDR3 sequence: CASSLDASKDTQYF. For the CDR3, the DNA is TGTGCCAGCAGCTTAGATGCTAGCAAAGATACGCAGTATTTT. Variable domain in full (rest from reference TRBV7-2 and TRBJ2-3): GAGVSQSPSNKVTEKGKDVELRCDPISGHTALYWYRQSLGQGLEFLIYFQGNSAPDKSGLPSDRFSAERTGGSVSTLTIQRTQQEDSAVYLCASSLDASKDTQYFGPGTRLTVL.

V usage is TRBV30 and J usage is TRBJ2-3; no firm D call. CDR1 is GTSNPN and CDR2 is SVGIG in the germline V gene (reference sequence). The CDR3 extends over 13 amino acids. Trimming removed 0 bases at V and 5 bases at J, with 9 bases between. The CDR3 loop is CAWSVGHGDTQYF. The DNA for the CDR3 is TGTGCCTGGAGTGTGGGCCATGGAGATACGCAGTATTTT.

The chain employs TRBV7-2 and TRBJ2-6; D might be TRBD2 (5 bases). The CDR3 has 17 amino acids. The germline V gene encodes CDR1 SGHTA and CDR2 FQGNSA. The ends were cut back, 5 bases at V and 5 bases at J, with 19 bases in the middle. The CDR3 DNA is TGTGCCAGCAGCGCCTGGCGGGCGGACCTCAGGGCCAACGTCCTGACTTTC. This gives the protein CASSAWRADLRANVLTF.

The V call is TRBV30, the J call TRBJ2-7; no definite D call. The germline V and J ends were trimmed by 0 bases and 6 bases, with 12 bases remaining between them. The V gene's germline CDR1 is GTSNPN and CDR2 SVGIG (reference sequence). The CDR3 runs 13 residues. In DNA form, the CDR3 reads TGTGCCTGGAGTGTACTCCCGAATGGCGAGCAGTACTTC. Encoded protein: CAWSVLPNGEQYF. Filled out from reference TRBV30 and TRBJ2-7, the complete variable domain reads SQTIHQWPATLVQPVGSPLSLECTVEGTSNPNLYWYRQAAGRGLQLLFYSVGIGQISSEVPQNLSASRPQDRQFILSSKKLLLSDSGFYLCAWSVLPNGEQYFGPGTRLTVT.

V is TRBV27 and J is TRBJ2-1; D gene unclear. Germline CDR1 is MNHEY and CDR2 is SMNVEV (reference sequence). This CDR3 is built from 13 residues. Trimming took off 1 base at V and 6 bases at J, with 7 bases between the two ends. CDR3 residues: CASSLFQINEQFF. The CDR3 coding sequence is TGTGCCAGCAGTTTATTCCAGATCAATGAGCAGTTCTTC.

This clone was observed a handful of times. The chain couples TRBV18 to TRBJ2-1, with a tentative D call TRBD2 (6 bases). With 2 bases removed from V and 9 bases from J, the gap between germline ends came to 14 bases. The CDR3 spans 14 residues. CDR1 is KGHSH, CDR2 LQKENI, per germline. This CDR3 is CASSPSGLTAEQFF. In nucleotides, the CDR3 is TGTGCCAGCTCACCATCGGGACTTACGGCTGAGCAGTTCTTC. The full variable domain, rest sourced from reference TRBV18 and TRBJ2-1, is NAGVMQNPRHLVRRRGQEARLRCSPMKGHSHVYWYRQLPEEGLKFMVYLQKENIIDESGMPKERFSAEFPKEGPSILRIQQVVRGDSAAYFCASSPSGLTAEQFFGPGTRLTVL.

Regarding this clone: The sample contains more than one DNA sequence encoding this CDR3. The V gene is TRBV2, the J gene TRBJ2-3, with TRBD2 matching over 10 bases. This CDR3 comprises 14 residues. Germline CDR1 and CDR2: SNHLY and FYNNEI. Trimming took 6 bases from V and 4 from J; bases not matched to a gene: 4. The CDR3 reads CASSGLAGADTQYF. The CDR3 coding sequence is TGTGCCAGCAGCGGGCTAGCGGGAGCAGATACGCAGTATTTT. The full variable domain, with the rest looked up from reference TRBV2 and TRBJ2-3, is EPEVTQTPSHQVTQMGQEVILRCVPISNHLYFYWYRQILGQKVEFLVSFYNNEISEKSEIFDDQFSVERPDGSNFTLKIRSTKLEDSAMYFCASSGLAGADTQYFGPGTRLTVL.

The J gene is TRBJ2-7, the V gene TRBV18; D remains unclear. The V and J ends lost 3 bases and 2 bases respectively, with 8 bases between them. The CDR3 spans 13 residues. In germline, CDR1 is KGHSH, CDR2 LQKENI. Here the CDR3 DNA reads TGTGCCAGCTCACCTCCTTTGGCCTACGAGCAGTACTTC. Protein product: CASSPPLAYEQYF.